A selection of T cell receptor beta chains follows, all from one sample in a study of T cell repertoires in aging, cancer and after chemotherapy. Via MiXCR, TCRdb re-called the multiplex PCR reads, giving one row per CDR3 protein. The sample shows thousands of distinct CDR3 sequences, 28% of them seen only once. Sequenced sample: blood. These receptors were taken from a human donor with a solid tumor. Both conserved end residues are part of each CDR3. A D gene is named only where the DNA matches it firmly. A clone size is listed for some rows: how often the clone was seen (once, few, many), or a class if it is expanded.

>15|.|TRBJ2-5|TRBV20-1|medium-sized
CSARNDYGGLETQYF
TGCAGTGCTAGAAACGACTATGGGGGGCTAGAGACCCAGTACTTC
>20|.|TRBJ2-6|TRBV7-9|once
CASSSSGYGPPRAGANVLTF
TGTGCCAGCAGCTCCTCGGGGTATGGCCCTCCGCGGGCTGGGGCCAACGTCCTGACTTTC
>16|.|TRBJ1-3|TRBV18|few
CASSPRGDGTGNTIYF
TGTGCCAGCTCACCGAGGGGGGATGGCACTGGAAACACCATATATTTT
>14|TRBD1|TRBJ1-2|TRBV19|medium-sized
CASSHGQGSYGYTF
TGTGCCAGTAGTCACGGACAGGGCTCCTATGGCTACACCTTC
>14|.|TRBJ1-2|TRBV4-3|few
CASSQLNGNYGYTF
TGCGCCAGCAGCCAACTTAATGGGAACTATGGCTACACCTTC
>11|.|TRBJ1-4|TRBV12-3/TRBV12-4|medium-sized
CASSLYEKLFF
TGTGCCAGCAGTTTATATGAAAAACTGTTTTTT
>13|.|TRBJ1-5|TRBV12-3/TRBV12-4|medium-sized
CASSLGAGQPQHF
TGTGCCAGCAGTTTAGGGGCAGGGCAGCCCCAGCATTTT
>14|TRBD1|TRBJ1-1|TRBV5-1|.
CASSRTGVNTEAFF
TGCGCCAGCAGCAGGACAGGGGTGAACACTGAAGCTTTCTTT
>14|TRBD1|TRBJ2-5|TRBV6-6|medium-sized
CASSGTGSVETQYF
TGTGCCAGCAGCGGGACAGGGTCGGTAGAGACCCAGTACTTC
>16|TRBD1|TRBJ1-5|TRBV12-3/TRBV12-4|medium-sized
CASSLDGTGGGQPQHF
TGTGCCAGCAGTTTAGACGGGACAGGGGGCGGTCAGCCCCAGCATTTT
>12|.|TRBJ2-3|TRBV6-5|medium-sized
CASSEEMDTQYF
TGTGCCAGCAGTGAAGAGATGGATACGCAGTATTTT
>15|.|TRBJ2-3|TRBV14|few
CASSQVLASTDTQYF
TGTGCCAGCAGCCAAGTCTTGGCTAGCACAGATACGCAGTATTTT
>13|TRBD1|TRBJ1-6|TRBV19|large
CASSGQGNSPLHF
TGTGCCAGTAGCGGACAGGGTAATTCACCCCTCCACTTT
>14|TRBD1|TRBJ1-2|TRBV6-2/TRBV6-3|medium-sized
CATIPGQGSYGYTF
TGTGCCACCATCCCGGGACAGGGCAGCTATGGCTACACCTTC
>14|.|TRBJ1-3|TRBV5-6|.
CASSFPGAKNTIYF
TGTGCCAGCAGCTTCCCAGGGGCGAAAAACACCATATATTTT
>12|.|TRBJ2-3|TRBV20-1|.
CSAERGADTQYF
TGCAGTGCGGAGAGGGGCGCAGATACGCAGTATTTT
>15|TRBD2|TRBJ2-1|TRBV4-2|.
CASSQERAGGNEQFF
TGTGCCAGCAGCCAAGAACGGGCGGGAGGCAATGAGCAGTTCTTC
>18|.|TRBJ2-7|TRBV5-1|few
CASSLRSPGGGRGPEQYF
TGCGCCAGCAGCTTACGTTCACCCGGAGGGGGCCGGGGGCCCGAGCAGTACTTC